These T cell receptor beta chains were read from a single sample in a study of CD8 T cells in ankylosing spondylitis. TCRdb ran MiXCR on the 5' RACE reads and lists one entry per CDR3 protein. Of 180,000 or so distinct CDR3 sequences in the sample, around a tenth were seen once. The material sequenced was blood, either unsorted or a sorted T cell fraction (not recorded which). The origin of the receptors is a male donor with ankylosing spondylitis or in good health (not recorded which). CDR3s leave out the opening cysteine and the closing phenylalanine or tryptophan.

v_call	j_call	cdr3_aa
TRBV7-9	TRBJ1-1	ASSFGPDTEAF
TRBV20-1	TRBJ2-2	SAKEGGGGTGELF
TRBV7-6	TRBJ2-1	ASSANSGTNLISYNEQF
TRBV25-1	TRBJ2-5	ASSESGRGETQY
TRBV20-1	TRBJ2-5	SALLGPQTGTQY
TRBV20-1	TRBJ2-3	SARFGGADTQY
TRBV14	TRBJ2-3	ASSQDRVTDTQY
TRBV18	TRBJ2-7	ASHGLAGGQTNEQY
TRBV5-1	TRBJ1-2	ASSSDRGPTLHNGYT
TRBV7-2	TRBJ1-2	ASTSFARLGNYGYT
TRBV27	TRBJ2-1	ASSPGTRESVEQF
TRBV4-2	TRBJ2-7	ASSQELAGNYEQY
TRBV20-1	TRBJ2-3	SARGPGRGLTDTQY
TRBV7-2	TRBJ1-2	ASSAWTGRRLNYGYT
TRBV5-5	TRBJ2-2	ASSYDRNTGELF
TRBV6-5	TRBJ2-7	ASSYSAGPNTYEQY
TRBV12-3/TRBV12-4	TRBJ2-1	ASTLGQGKGRWF
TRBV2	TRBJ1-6	ASRSRQGSYNSPLH
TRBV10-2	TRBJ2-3	ASNARGASTDTQY
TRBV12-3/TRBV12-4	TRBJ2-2	ASSFDRANTGELF
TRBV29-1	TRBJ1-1	SVTVTPNTEAF
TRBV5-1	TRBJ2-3	ASSSETSGNTATQY
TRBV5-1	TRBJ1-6	ASSLGQGKNSPLH
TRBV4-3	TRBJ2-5	ASSQGVGRGETQY
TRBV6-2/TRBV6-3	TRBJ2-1	ASSFRQGETYNEQF
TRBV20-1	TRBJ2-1	SARGQDGKSYNEQF
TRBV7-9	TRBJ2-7	ASSPSGSEQY
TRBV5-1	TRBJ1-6	ASSLGDPDSPLH
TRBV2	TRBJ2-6	ASEHGGANVLT
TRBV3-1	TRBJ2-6	ASGLPCRGQGVFLSGANVLT
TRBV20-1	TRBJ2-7	SASEAGAYEQY
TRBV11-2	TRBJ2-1	ASSPIQGVPNEQF
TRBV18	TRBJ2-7	ASSPSSGRAEEQY
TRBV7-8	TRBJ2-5	ASSQRWGRETQY
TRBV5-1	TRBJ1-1	ASSQDSNTEAF
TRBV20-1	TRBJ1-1	SAREGAHGTEAF
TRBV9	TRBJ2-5	ASSARELEETQY
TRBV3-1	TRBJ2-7	ASSPEPGLRSYEQY
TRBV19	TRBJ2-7	ASSIPGQSYEQY
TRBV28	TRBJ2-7	ASNKRLYEQY
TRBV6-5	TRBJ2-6	ASSYLPNSGANVLT
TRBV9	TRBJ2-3	ASSPGGGATDTQY
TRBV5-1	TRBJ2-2	ASSLAGGPMAGELF
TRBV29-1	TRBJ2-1	SSQIAGGGEQF
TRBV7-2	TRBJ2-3	ASSLYGPDTDTQY
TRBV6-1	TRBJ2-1	ASSPFWSSSYNEQF
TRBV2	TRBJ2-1	ASRAGTGASNEQF
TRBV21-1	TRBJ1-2	ASSGDYGYT
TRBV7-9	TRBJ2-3	ASSLPSDRITDTQY
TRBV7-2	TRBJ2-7	ASSLDESEQY
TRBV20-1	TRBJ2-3	SSITSTDTQY
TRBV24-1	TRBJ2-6	ATSDPRTGGSSGANVLT
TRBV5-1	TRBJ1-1	ASSLGQILMNTEAF
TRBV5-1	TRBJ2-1	ASSLGDSHYNEQF